A single sample is the source of the 2 T cell receptor beta chains below, sequenced in a study of CD8 T cells in Susac syndrome. The RNA, about 0.45 to 1 ug, was put through reverse transcription using random hexamers. TCRdb analysed the immunoSEQ multiplex PCR reads with MiXCR anew, one entry per CDR3 protein. The table lists some 200,000 distinct CDR3 sequences, about 96% of them singletons. The sample consisted of CD4+ T cells from PBMCs. These receptor sequences come from a human donor with multiple sclerosis.

The V gene is TRBV6-4, the J gene TRBJ2-7; D is perhaps TRBD2 (5 bases). V was shortened by 2 bases and J by 7 bases, with 12 bases between the two germline ends. Germline V gene data show CDR1 as MRHNA and CDR2 as SNTAGT. The CDR3 has 13 residues. The CDR3 DNA sequence: TGTGCCAGCAGTGACCCCGTTAGGAGGGAGCAGTACTTC. As protein: CASSDPVRREQYF.

The chain combines TRBV7-8 with TRBJ2-5, with 8 bases lining up with TRBD2. Germline V gene lookup returns CDR1 SGHVS and CDR2 FQNEAQ. The J segment lost 4 bases and the V segment lost 5 bases, leaving 15 bases of the junction unmatched. This CDR3 contains 17 residues. The CDR3 region is CASSPFAGRAGLETQYF. For the CDR3, the DNA is TGTGCCAGCAGCCCTTTTGCCGGGAGGGCCGGGTTAGAGACCCAGTACTTC.